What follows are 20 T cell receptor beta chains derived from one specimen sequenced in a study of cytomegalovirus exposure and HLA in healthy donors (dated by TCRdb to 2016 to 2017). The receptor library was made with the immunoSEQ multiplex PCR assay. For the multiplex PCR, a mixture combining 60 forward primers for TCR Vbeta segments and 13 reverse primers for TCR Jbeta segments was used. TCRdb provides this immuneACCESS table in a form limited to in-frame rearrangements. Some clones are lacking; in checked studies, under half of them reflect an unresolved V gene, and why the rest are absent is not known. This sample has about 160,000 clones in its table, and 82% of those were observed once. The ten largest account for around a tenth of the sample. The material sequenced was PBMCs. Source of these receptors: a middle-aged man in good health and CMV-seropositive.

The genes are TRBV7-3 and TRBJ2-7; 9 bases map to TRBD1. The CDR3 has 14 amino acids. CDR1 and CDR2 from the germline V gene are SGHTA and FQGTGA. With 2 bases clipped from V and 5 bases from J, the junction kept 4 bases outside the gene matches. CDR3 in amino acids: CASSLGDRAHEQYF. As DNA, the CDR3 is TGTGCCAGCAGCTTAGGGGACAGGGCCCACGAGCAGTACTTC.

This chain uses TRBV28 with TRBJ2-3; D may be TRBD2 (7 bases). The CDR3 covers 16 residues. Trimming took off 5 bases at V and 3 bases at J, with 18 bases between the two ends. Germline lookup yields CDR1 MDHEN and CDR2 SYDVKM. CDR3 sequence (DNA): TGTGCCAGCAGTAAATCGCGGGGGCTGGGGACAGATACGCAGTATTTT. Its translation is CASSKSRGLGTDTQYF.

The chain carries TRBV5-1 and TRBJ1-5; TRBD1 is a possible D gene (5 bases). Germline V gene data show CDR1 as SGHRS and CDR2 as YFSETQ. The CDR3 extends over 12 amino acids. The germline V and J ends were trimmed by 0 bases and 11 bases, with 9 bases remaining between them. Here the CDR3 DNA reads TGCGCCAGCAGCTTGGATGGACAAGCCCAGCATTTT. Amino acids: CASSLDGQAQHF.

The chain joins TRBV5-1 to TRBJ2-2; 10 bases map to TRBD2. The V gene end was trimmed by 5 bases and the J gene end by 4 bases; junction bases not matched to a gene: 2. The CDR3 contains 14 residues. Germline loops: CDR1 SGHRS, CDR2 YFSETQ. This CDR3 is CASRLAGPTGELFF. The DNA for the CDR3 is TGCGCCAGCAGACTAGCGGGACCCACCGGGGAGCTGTTTTTT.

CDR3 in DNA: TGTGCCAGCAGCTCCCCGAGGAGGGCTGGAAACACCATATATTTT. It yields the protein CASSSPRRAGNTIYF. The chain recombines TRBV7-6 with TRBJ1-3; the D is unclear. The V gene lost 4 bases and the J gene lost 2 bases, with 12 bases spanning the gap. From germline, CDR1 is SGHVS and CDR2 FNYEAQ. The CDR3 is made up of 15 amino acids.

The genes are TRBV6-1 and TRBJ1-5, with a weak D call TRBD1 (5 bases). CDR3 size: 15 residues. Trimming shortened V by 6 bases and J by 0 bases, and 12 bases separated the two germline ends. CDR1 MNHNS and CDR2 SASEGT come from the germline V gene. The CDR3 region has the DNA TGTGCCAGCAGGTTAGACAGTTATAGCAATCAGCCCCAGCATTTT. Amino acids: CASRLDSYSNQPQHF.

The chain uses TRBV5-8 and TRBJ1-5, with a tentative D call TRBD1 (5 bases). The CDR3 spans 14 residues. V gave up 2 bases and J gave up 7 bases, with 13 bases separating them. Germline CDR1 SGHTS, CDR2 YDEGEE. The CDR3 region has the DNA TGTGCCAGCAGCTTTGGGGCGTATGAACAGCCCCAGCATTTT. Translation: CASSFGAYEQPQHF.

CDR3 in DNA: TGTGCCAGCAGCTTGCCAGGGAGGGGGACTGAAGCTTTCTTT. It yields the protein CASSLPGRGTEAFF. The chain employs TRBV5-4 and TRBJ1-1; possible D gene TRBD1, 6 bases. V was shortened by 1 base and J by 5 bases, with 12 bases between the two germline ends. The germline gives CDR1 SGHNT, CDR2 YYREEE (reference sequence). The CDR3 is made up of 14 amino acids.

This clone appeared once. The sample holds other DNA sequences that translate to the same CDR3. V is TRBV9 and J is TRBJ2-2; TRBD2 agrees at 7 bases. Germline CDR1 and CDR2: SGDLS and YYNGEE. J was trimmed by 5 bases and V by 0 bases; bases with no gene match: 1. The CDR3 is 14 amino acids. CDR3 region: CASSVGGGTGELFF. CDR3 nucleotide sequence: TGTGCCAGCAGCGTAGGGGGGGGAACCGGGGAGCTGTTTTTT.

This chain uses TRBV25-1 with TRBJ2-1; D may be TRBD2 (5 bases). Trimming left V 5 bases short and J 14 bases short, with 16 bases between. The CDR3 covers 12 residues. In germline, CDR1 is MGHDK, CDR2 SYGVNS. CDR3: CASSLASYDKFF. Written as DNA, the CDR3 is TGTGCCAGCAGTCTAGCTTCCTACGACAAGTTCTTC.

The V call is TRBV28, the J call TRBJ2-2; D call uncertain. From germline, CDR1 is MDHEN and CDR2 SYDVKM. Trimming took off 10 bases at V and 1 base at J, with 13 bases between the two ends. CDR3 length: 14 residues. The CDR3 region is CAILPGGNTGELFF. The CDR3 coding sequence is TGTGCCATCCTGCCGGGTGGGAACACCGGGGAGCTGTTTTTT.

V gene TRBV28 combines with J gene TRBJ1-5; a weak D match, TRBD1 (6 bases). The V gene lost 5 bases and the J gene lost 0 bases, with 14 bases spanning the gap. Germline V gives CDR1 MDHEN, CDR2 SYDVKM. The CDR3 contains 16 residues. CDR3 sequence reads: CASSPSTGHSNQPQHF. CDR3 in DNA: TGTGCCAGCAGTCCATCGACAGGACATAGCAATCAGCCCCAGCATTTT.

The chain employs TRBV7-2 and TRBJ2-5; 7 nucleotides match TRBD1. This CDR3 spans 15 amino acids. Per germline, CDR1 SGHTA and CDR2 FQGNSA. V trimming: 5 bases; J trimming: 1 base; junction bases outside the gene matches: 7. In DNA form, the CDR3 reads TGTGCCAGCAGCCTACAGGGGAGAGGCCAAGAGACCCAGTACTTC. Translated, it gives CASSLQGRGQETQYF.

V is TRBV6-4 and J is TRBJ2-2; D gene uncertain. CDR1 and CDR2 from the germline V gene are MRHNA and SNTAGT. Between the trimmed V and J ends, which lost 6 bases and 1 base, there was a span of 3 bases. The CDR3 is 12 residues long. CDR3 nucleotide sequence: TGTGCCAGCAGCGGGAACACCGGGGAGCTGTTTTTT. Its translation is CASSGNTGELFF.

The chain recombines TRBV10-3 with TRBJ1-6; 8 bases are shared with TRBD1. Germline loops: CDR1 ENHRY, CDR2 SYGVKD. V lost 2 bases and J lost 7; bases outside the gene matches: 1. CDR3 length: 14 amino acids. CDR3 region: CAISERTGNSPLHF. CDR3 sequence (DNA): TGTGCCATCAGTGAGCGGACAGGGAATTCACCCCTCCACTTT.

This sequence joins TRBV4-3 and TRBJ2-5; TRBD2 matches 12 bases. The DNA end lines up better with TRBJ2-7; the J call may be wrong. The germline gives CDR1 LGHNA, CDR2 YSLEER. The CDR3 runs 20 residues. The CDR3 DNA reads TGCGCCAGCAGCCAAGATTTCGGACTAGCGGGGCTGGCCGGGGCCTACGAGCAGTACTTC. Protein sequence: CASSQDFGLAGLAGAYEQYF.

The DNA of the CDR3 is TGTGCCCGGCGAATCGGGGGGCCCACTTTGAAACATGGCTACACCTTC. Protein sequence: CARRIGGPTLKHGYTF. The chain carries TRBV5-5 and TRBJ1-2, with a tentative D call TRBD1 (6 bases). V lost 10 bases to trimming and J lost 6 bases, with 28 bases between them. The CDR3 is made up of 16 amino acids. Germline CDR1 reads SGHKS; CDR2 reads YYEKEE (reference sequence).

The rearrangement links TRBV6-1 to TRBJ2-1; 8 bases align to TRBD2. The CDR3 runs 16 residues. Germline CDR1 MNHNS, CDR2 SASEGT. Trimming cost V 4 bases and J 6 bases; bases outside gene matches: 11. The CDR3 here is CASSASGGLVGNEQFF. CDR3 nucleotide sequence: TGTGCCAGCAGTGCCTCGGGGGGGCTGGTGGGCAATGAGCAGTTCTTC.

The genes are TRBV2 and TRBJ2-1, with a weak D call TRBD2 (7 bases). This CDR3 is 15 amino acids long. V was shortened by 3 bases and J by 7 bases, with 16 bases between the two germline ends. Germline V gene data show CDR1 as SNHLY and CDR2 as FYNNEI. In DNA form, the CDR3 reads TGTGCCAGCAGTGAGGGGGGCGACGGGGGGAATGAGCAGTTCTTC. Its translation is CASSEGGDGGNEQFF.

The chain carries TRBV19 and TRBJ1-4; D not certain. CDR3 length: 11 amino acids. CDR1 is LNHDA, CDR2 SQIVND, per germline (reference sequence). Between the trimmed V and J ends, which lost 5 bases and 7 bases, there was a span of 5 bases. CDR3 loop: CASSLAEKLFF. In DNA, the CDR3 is TGTGCCAGTAGTTTGGCTGAAAAACTGTTTTTT.